These T cell receptor beta chains were read from a single sample in a study of blood T cells in healthy people across ages. MiXCR, applied by TCRdb to the 5' RACE reads, yields one record per CDR3 protein. Counted here are hundreds of thousands of distinct CDR3 sequences, approximately 53% occurring once; the ten biggest clones make up around 25%. The source material was blood. The receptors were gathered from a man aged 40-49 years in good health. Both conserved end residues are part of each CDR3. Some rows have no size entry. The others give once, few or many, or a class for an expanded clone.

TRBV20-1	-	TRBJ2-3	CSARDLGTGIYTDTQYF
TRBV20-1	-	TRBJ2-1	CSARGAIGTNDNEQFF
TRBV29-1	few	TRBJ1-1	CSVVQLTHLESRNTEAFF
TRBV9	once	TRBJ2-1	CASSVGLVRRDEQFF
TRBV6-2/TRBV6-3	-	TRBJ1-2	CASSSSGQSDLYGYTF
TRBV21-1	-	-	CASSKGGQGGTNPHQETQYF
TRBV3-1	-	TRBJ2-7	CASSRQGTSGIYEQYF
TRBV12-3/TRBV12-4	few	TRBJ2-1	CASSSRGNEQFF
TRBV28	-	TRBJ1-2	CASSSRPTGANYGYTF
TRBV25-1	-	TRBJ2-7	CASSESAGQLTTQLYF
TRBV12-3/TRBV12-4	many	TRBJ1-1	CASSPGTGHFEVNTEAFF
TRBV27	few	TRBJ2-1	CASSIPKSGYYNEQFF
TRBV12-3/TRBV12-4	-	TRBJ1-1	CASSFFVGGARGEAFF
TRBV29-1	-	TRBJ1-2	CSVVHADNNYGYTF
TRBV7-2	-	-	CASSHGTVEETQYF
TRBV20-1	-	TRBJ2-6	CSARFSGGAGANVLTF
TRBV12-3/TRBV12-4	few	TRBJ2-4	CASSFSGGAVDIQYF
TRBV20-1	few	TRBJ1-2	CSARMPLYGYTF
TRBV5-1	-	TRBJ2-6	CASSQTSGANVLTF
TRBV28	-	TRBJ2-3	CASSPRLGESTDTQYF
TRBV29-1	-	TRBJ2-5	CSVDLSGGETQYF
TRBV28	-	TRBJ2-7	CASLGNGPWSYEQYF
TRBV29-1	-	TRBJ1-1	CSVAGGQGQRRTEAFF
TRBV12-3/TRBV12-4	-	TRBJ2-7	CASSTATGGEQYF
TRBV14	-	TRBJ1-1	CASSQVSLRNTEAFF
TRBV13	-	TRBJ2-3	CTSSLVGRTDTQYF
TRBV29-1	few	TRBJ2-3	CSASRDPNTDTQYF